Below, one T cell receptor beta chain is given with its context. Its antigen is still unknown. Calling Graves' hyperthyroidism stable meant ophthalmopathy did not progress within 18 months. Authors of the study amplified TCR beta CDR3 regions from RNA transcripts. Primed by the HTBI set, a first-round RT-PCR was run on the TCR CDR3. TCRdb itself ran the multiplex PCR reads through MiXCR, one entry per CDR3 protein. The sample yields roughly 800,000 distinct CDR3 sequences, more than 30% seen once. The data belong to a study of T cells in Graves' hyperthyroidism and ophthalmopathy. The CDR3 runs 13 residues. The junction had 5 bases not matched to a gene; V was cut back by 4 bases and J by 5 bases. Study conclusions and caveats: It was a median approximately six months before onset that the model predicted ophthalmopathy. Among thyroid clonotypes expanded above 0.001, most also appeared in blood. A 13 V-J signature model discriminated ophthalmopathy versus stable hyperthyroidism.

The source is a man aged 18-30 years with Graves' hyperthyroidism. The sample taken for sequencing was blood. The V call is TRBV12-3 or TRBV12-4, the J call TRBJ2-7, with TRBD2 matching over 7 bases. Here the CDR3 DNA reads TGTGCCAGCAGTTCGGGACTAATCGACGAGCAGTACTTC. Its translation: CASSSGLIDEQYF.